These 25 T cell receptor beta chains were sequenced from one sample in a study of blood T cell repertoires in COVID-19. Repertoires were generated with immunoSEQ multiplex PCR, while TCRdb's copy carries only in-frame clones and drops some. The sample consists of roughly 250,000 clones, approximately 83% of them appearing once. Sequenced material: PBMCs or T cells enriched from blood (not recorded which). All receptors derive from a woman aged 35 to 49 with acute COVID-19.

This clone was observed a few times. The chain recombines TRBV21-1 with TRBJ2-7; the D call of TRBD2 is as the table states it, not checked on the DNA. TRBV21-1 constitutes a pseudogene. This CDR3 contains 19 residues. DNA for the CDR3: TGTGCCAGCAGCAAAGATGGGACTAGCGGGAGCCCTTCCTATTACGAGCAGTACTTC. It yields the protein CASSKDGTSGSPSYYEQYF.

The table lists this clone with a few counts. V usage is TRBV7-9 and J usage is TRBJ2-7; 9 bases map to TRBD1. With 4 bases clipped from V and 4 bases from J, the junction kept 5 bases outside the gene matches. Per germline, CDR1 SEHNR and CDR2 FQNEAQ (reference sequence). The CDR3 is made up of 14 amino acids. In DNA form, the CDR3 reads TGTGCCAGCAGCTACCCGACAGGGGGGTACGAGCAGTACTTC. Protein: CASSYPTGGYEQYF.

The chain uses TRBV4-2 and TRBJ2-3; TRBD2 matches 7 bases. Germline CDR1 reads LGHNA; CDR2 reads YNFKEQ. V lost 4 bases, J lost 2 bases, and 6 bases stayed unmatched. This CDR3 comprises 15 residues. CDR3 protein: CASSLMRGITDTQYF. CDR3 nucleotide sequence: TGTGCCAGCAGCCTCATGCGGGGGATCACAGATACGCAGTATTTT.

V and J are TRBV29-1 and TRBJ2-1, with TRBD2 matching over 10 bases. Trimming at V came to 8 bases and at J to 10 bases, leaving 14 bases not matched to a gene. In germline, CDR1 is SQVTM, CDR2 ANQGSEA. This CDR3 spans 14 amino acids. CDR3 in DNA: TGCAGCAGTTCTAGCGGGAGTAACGTTTTCGAGCAGTTCTTC. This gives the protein CSSSSGSNVFEQFF.

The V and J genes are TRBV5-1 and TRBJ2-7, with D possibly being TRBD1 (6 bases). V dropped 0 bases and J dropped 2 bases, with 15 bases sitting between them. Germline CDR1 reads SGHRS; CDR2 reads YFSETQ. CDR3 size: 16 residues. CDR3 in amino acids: CASSLALRTDTYEQYF. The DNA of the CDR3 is TGCGCCAGCAGCTTGGCTCTCAGGACAGACACCTACGAGCAGTACTTC.

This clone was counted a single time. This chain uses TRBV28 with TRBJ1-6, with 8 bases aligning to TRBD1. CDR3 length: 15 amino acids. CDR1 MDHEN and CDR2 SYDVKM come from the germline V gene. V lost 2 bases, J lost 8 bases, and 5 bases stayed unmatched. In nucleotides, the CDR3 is TGTGCCAGCAGTTTAGGCAGGGGGCTTGATTCACCCCTCCACTTT. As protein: CASSLGRGLDSPLHF.

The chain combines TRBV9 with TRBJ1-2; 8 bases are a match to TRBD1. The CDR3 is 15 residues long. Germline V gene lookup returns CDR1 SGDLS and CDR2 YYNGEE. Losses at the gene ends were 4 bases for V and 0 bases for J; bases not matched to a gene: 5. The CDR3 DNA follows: TGTGCCAGCAGCCCTAGGACAGGGTCTAACTATGGCTACACCTTC. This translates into CASSPRTGSNYGYTF.

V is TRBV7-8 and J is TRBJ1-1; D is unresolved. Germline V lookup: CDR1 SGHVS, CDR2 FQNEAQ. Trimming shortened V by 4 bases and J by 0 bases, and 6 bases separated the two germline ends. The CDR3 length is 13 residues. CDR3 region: CASSSYMNTEAFF. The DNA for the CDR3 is TGTGCCAGCAGCTCATACATGAACACTGAAGCTTTCTTT.

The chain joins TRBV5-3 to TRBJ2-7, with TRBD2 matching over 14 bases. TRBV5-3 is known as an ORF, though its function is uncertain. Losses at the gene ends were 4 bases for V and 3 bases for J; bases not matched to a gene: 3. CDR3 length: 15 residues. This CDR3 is CARSPGLAGDYEQYF. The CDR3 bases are TGTGCCAGAAGCCCGGGACTAGCGGGAGACTACGAGCAGTACTTC.

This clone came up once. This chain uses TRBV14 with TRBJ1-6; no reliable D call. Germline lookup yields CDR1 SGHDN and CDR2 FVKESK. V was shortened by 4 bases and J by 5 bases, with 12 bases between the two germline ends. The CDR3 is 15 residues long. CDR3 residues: CASSPNSPHNSPLHF. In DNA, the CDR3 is TGTGCCAGCAGCCCCAACAGCCCACATAATTCACCCCTCCACTTT.

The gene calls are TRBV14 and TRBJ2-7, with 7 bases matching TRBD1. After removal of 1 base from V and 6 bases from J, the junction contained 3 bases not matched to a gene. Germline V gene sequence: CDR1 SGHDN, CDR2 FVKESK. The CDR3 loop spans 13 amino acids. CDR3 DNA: TGTGCCAGCAGCCAAGTTACAGGGGCCGAGCAGTACTTC. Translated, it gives CASSQVTGAEQYF.

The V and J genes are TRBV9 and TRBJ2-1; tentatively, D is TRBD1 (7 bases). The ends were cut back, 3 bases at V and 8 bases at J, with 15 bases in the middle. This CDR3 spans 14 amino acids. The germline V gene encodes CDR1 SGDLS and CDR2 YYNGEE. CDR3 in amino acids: CASSEGAGGDEQFF. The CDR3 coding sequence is TGTGCCAGCAGCGAGGGGGCCGGGGGCGATGAGCAGTTCTTC.

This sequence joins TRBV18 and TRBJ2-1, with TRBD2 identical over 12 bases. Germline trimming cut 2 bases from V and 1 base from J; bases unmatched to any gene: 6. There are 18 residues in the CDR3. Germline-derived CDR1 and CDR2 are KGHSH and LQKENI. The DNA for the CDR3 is TGTGCCAGCTCACCAAGACTAGCGGGAGATGGTTCCTACAATGAGCAGTTCTTC. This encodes CASSPRLAGDGSYNEQFF.

In nucleotides, the CDR3 is TGTGCCAGCAGCTTAGATCAGGGCCCGGACACTGAAGCTTTCTTT. Protein: CASSLDQGPDTEAFF. The chain uses TRBV11-3 and TRBJ1-1, with D tentatively TRBD1 (5 bases). The CDR3 contains 15 residues. V was cut by 0 bases and J by 3 bases, with 11 bases left in between. Germline values: CDR1 SGHNT, CDR2 YENEEA.

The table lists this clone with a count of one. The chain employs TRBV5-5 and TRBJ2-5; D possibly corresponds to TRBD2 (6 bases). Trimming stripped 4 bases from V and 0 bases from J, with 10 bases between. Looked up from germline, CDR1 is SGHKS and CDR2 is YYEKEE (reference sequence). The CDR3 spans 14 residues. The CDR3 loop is CASSRRDYQETQYF. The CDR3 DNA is TGTGCCAGCAGCCGGCGGGACTACCAAGAGACCCAGTACTTC.

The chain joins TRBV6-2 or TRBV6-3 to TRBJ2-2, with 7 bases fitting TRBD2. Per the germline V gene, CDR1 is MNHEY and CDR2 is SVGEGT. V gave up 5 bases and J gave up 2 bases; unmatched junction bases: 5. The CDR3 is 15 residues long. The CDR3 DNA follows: TGTGCCAGCAGTACCCTAGCGGATAACACCGGGGAGCTGTTTTTT. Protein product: CASSTLADNTGELFF.

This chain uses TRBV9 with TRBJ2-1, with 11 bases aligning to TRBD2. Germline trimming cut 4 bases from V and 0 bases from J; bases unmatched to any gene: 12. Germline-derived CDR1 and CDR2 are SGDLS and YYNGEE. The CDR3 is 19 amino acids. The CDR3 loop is CASSTSGLAAGSSYNEQFF. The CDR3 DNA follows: TGTGCCAGCAGCACCTCGGGACTAGCGGCGGGGAGCTCCTACAATGAGCAGTTCTTC.

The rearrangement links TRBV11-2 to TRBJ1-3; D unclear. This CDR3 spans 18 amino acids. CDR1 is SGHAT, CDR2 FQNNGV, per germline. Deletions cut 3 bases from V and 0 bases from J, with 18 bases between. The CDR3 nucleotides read TGTGCCAGCAGCTTCGCCTTGAGGCGGCGGAGCTCTGGAAACACCATATATTTT. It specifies CASSFALRRRSSGNTIYF.

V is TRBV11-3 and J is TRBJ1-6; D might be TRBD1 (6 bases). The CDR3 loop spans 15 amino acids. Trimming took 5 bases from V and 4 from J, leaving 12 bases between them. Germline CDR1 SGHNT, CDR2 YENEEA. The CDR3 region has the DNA TGTGCCAGCAGCCCTCGGACAGAATATAATTCACCCCTCCACTTT. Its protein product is CASSPRTEYNSPLHF.

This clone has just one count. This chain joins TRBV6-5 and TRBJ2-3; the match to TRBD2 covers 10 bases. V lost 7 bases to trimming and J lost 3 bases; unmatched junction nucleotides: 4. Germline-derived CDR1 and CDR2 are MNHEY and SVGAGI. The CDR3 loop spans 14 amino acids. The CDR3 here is CASTTSGTTDTQYF. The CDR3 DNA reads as TGTGCCAGCACTACTAGCGGGACTACAGATACGCAGTATTTT.

CDR3 loop: CASSSKPQQEPTGSSGNTIYF. In DNA, the CDR3 is TGTGCCAGCAGCTCCAAGCCCCAACAGGAGCCGACAGGCAGCTCTGGAAACACCATATATTTT. The rearrangement links TRBV7-8 to TRBJ1-3; D perhaps matches TRBD1 (6 bases). CDR1 is SGHVS and CDR2 is FQNEAQ in the germline V gene. The CDR3 spans 21 residues. Trimming took 4 bases from V and 0 from J, leaving 28 bases between them.

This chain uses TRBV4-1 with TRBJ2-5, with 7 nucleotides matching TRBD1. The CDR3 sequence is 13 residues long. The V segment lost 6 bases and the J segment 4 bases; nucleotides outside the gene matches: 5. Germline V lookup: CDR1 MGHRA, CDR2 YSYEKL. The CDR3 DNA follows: TGCGCCAGCAGAAGACAGGGAACAGAGACCCAGTACTTC. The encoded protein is CASRRQGTETQYF.

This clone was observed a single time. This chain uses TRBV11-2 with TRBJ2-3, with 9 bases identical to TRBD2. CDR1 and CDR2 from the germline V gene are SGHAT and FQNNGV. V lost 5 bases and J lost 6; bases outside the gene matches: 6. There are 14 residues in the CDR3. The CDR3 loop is CASSPSGTSDTQYF. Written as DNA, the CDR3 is TGTGCCAGCAGCCCTAGCGGGACTAGCGATACGCAGTATTTT. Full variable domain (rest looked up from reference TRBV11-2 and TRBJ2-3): EAGVAQSPRYKIIEKRQSVAFWCNPISGHATLYWYQQILGQGPKLLIQFQNNGVVDDSQLPKDRFSAERLKGVDSTLKIQPAKLEDSAVYLCASSPSGTSDTQYFGPGTRLTVL.

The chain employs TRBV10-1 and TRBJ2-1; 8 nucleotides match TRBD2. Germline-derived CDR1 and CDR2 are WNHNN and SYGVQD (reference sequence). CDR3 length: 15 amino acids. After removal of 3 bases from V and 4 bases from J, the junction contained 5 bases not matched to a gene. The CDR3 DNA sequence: TGCGCCAGCAGTGAAGGGGTAGCGGGGTACAATGAGCAGTTCTTC. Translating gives CASSEGVAGYNEQFF.

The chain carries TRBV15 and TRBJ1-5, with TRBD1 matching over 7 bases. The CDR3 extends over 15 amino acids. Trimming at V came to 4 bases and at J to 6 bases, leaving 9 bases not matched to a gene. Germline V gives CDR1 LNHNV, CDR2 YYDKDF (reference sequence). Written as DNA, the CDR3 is TGTGCCACCAGCAACTACAGGGGAATATTTCAGCCCCAGCATTTT. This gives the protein CATSNYRGIFQPQHF.